Listed below are T cell receptor beta chains from one sample, sequenced in a study of T cell repertoires in cytomegalovirus infection. TCRdb called the reads again in MiXCR, with one record for every CDR3 protein. Found here are roughly 570,000 distinct CDR3 sequences, about 39% of them singletons; the top ten hold 48%. The antigens for these receptors are not known. Sequenced here: cultured PBMCs, sampled from culture after CMV antigen stimulation. These receptors came from a human donor in good health (CMV status not recorded). Some clones in this sample may be carry-over from other donors' samples. Each CDR3 is given with its conserved first and last residue. D genes are given only for firm matches.

D,V,J,CDR3
TRBD1,TRBV7-2,TRBJ2-5,CASSLVGTGTKETQYF
.,TRBV5-5,TRBJ1-5,CASSLAGEQPQHF
TRBD2,TRBV7-2,TRBJ2-4,CASSLAGSGRNIQYF
TRBD2,TRBV7-2,TRBJ2-3,CASSPSGGAWDTQYF
TRBD2,TRBV7-6,TRBJ2-7,CASSPRSGRTSGEQYF
TRBD1,TRBV6-1,TRBJ1-4,CASSDLTGPNEKLFF
.,TRBV2,TRBJ2-3,CASIESGKGDTQYF
TRBD2,TRBV7-9,TRBJ2-3,CASSLGRRGARLVGDTQDF
TRBD2,TRBV6-2/TRBV6-3,TRBJ2-1,CASSVAGSYNEQFF
.,TRBV12-3/TRBV12-4,TRBJ2-3,CASSPPQAFEDTQYF
.,TRBV19,TRBJ2-6,CASSGRDGSAGANVLTF
.,TRBV7-8,TRBJ1-1,CASSLMISRGTEAFF
TRBD2,TRBV3-1,TRBJ2-1,CASSPPRTKRLAGDNEQFF
.,TRBV2,TRBJ2-7,CASSERTYSSYEQYF
.,TRBV4-1,TRBJ2-7,CASSTQFKLATYEQYF
.,TRBV7-2,TRBJ2-7,CASSLGGGREQYF
.,TRBV7-2,TRBJ2-7,CASSLLVYYEQYF
.,TRBV7-4,TRBJ2-5,CASSLRPIVRETQYF
.,TRBV12-3/TRBV12-4,TRBJ1-1,CASSFHREEAEAFF
.,TRBV2,TRBJ2-5,CASSEYETQYF
.,TRBV6-6,TRBJ2-7,CASSRGQPYEQYF
TRBD1,TRBV7-2,TRBJ1-2,CASSFGTGPVGWGYTF
TRBD1,TRBV28,TRBJ1-1,CASSLLLTGKAFF
.,TRBV7-2,TRBJ2-2,CASSFSAGNTEELFF
.,TRBV28,TRBJ2-1,CASRGVMSEAVGEQFF
.,TRBV10-3,TRBJ1-4,CAISESGTRGEKLFF
.,TRBV7-9,TRBJ2-3,CASSLGWGTSTDTQYF
.,TRBV9,TRBJ1-2,CASSHQGIVNYGYTF
.,TRBV11-2,TRBJ1-4,CASSYLTGINEKLFF
.,TRBV5-4,TRBJ2-3,CASSPTGGLADTQYF
.,TRBV6-2/TRBV6-3,TRBJ2-1,CASSYGAGVGNEQFF
.,TRBV19,TRBJ2-5,CASTTGGGDETQYF
.,TRBV2,TRBJ2-6,CASSDGGANVLTF
TRBD1,TRBV28,TRBJ2-7,CASSLLELGQGDEQYF
.,TRBV7-9,TRBJ2-2,CASSPSSVANTGELFF
.,TRBV6-6,TRBJ2-7,CASREAGEYF
.,TRBV29-1,TRBJ2-3,CSVDDGGPRYF
TRBD2,TRBV4-1,TRBJ2-1,CASSRRLAEYNEQFF
TRBD1,TRBV20-1,TRBJ2-7,CSAATGPYEQYF
.,TRBV7-2,TRBJ2-2,CASSLFRATGELFF
.,TRBV12-3/TRBV12-4,TRBJ1-5,CASGKDSNQPQHF
TRBD1,TRBV7-9,TRBJ2-5,CASSDRDRGRETQYF